The entry below describes one T cell receptor (beta chain). Antigen specificity is unknown. The CDR3 contains 15 residues. Trimming removed 8 bases from V and 2 bases from J; junction bases left unmatched: 12. The germline V gene encodes CDR1 MNHNY and CDR2 SVGAGI (reference sequence). The sample belongs to a study of T cells after posttransplantation cyclophosphamide. Study-wide points: TRB clonality was highly associated with recipient CMV seropositivity and reactivation.

This table comes from immunoSEQ multiplex PCR, and its TCRdb copy is limited to in-frame clones, with some not included. The table has some 13,000 clones, approximately 82% seen once. Input material: memory CD4+ T cells sorted from PBMCs. The chain is built from TRBV6-6 and TRBJ2-7; TRBD1 matches at 7 bases. The TCR comes from a man aged 50 to 59 in good health, CMV-negative, and a related stem cell transplant donor. The CDR3: CASQTSSGQTYEQYF. The CDR3 bases are TGTGCCAGCCAGACAAGTTCGGGACAGACCTACGAGCAGTACTTC.